One and the same sample provided the 2 T cell receptor beta chains below, sequenced in a study of shared clonotypes between healthy human individuals. The method was immunoSEQ multiplex PCR; TCRdb's version includes in-frame clones alone and lacks a portion of them. The data show under 1,100,000 clones, around four fifths seen once. Material for sequencing was memory CD4+ T cells sorted from blood. Stated subset: CD45RA-negative fraction. These receptors were collected from a man in his late teens or twenties in good health.

In this sample, this clone turned up once. Other DNA sequences in this specimen translate into the identical CDR3. The chain employs TRBV4-1 and TRBJ2-5, with D perhaps TRBD1 or TRBD2 (6 bases each). The CDR3 covers 14 residues. V was clipped by 1 base and J by 5 bases, with 11 bases between them. Germline V gives CDR1 MGHRA, CDR2 YSYEKL. The CDR3 DNA sequence: TGCGCCAGCAGCCAAGGGAAAGGGGGGGAGACCCAGTACTTC. Translation gives CASSQGKGGETQYF.

The V gene is TRBV4-3, the J gene TRBJ1-2; D is undetermined. V shed 1 base and J shed 3 bases, with 6 bases lying between them. CDR3 size: 13 residues. Germline V gene lookup returns CDR1 LGHNA and CDR2 YSLEER. This CDR3 is CASSQAHDYGYTF. The CDR3 bases are TGCGCCAGCAGCCAAGCACACGACTATGGCTACACCTTC.